The 19 T cell receptor beta chains given below trace back to one sample, sequenced in a study of blood T cell repertoires in COVID-19. Produced via immunoSEQ multiplex PCR; TCRdb's table is partial and in-frame only. The table shows some 210,000 clones, with around 80% occurring only once. Material: peripheral blood. The source is a human donor in a cohort sampled during active COVID-19.

The genes are TRBV15 and TRBJ2-2; 7 nucleotides line up with TRBD1. The germline CDR1 and CDR2 sequences are LNHNV and YYDKDF (reference sequence). Germline trimming cut 11 bases from V and 0 bases from J; bases unmatched to any gene: 6. CDR3 length equals 14 residues. The CDR3 sequence is CAVRDSANTGELFF. As DNA, the CDR3 is TGTGCCGTCCGGGACAGCGCGAACACCGGGGAGCTGTTTTTT. The whole variable domain, remainder taken from reference TRBV15 and TRBJ2-2, is DAMVIQNPRYQVTQFGKPVTLSCSQTLNHNVMYWYQQKSSQAPKLLFHYYDKDFNNEADTPDNFQSRRPNTSFCFLDIRSPGLGDTAMYLCAVRDSANTGELFFGEGSRLTVL.

V and J are TRBV5-4 and TRBJ1-6; D is uncertain. Germline V gene sequence: CDR1 SGHNT, CDR2 YYREEE (reference sequence). The CDR3 spans 12 residues. The V and J ends lost 4 bases and 6 bases respectively, with 5 bases between them. This CDR3 reads CASSPVNSPLHF. The CDR3 coding sequence is TGTGCCAGCAGCCCGGTTAATTCACCCCTCCACTTT.

This clone has just a few counts. The rearrangement links TRBV10-3 to TRBJ1-6; D gene unclear. Germline CDR1 is ENHRY and CDR2 is SYGVKD. CDR3 length equals 14 residues. The V gene lost 3 bases and the J gene lost 7 bases, with 10 bases spanning the gap. The CDR3 DNA follows: TGTGCCATCAGTGACGGTGGGGAGAATTCACCCCTCCACTTT. Amino acid sequence: CAISDGGENSPLHF.

The sample holds one count of this clone. Different DNA sequences within this sample yield the same CDR3. The genes are TRBV12-3 or TRBV12-4 and TRBJ2-2, with 7 positions matching TRBD1. The CDR3 consists of 13 residues. V lost 6 bases, J lost 5 bases, and 3 bases stayed unmatched. As DNA, the CDR3 is TGTGCCAGCAGCTTACAGGGGACCGGGGAGCTGTTTTTT. It specifies CASSLQGTGELFF.

This clone was seen only a few times. This chain connects TRBV30 to TRBJ1-2; D unclear. Germline lookup yields CDR1 GTSNPN and CDR2 SVGIG (reference sequence). Trimming shortened V by 3 bases and J by 4 bases, and 12 bases separated the two germline ends. This CDR3 has 13 amino acids. As DNA, the CDR3 is TGTGCCTGGAGGATAGGAGTTAGCTATGGCTACACCTTC. It is translated as CAWRIGVSYGYTF.

This chain uses TRBV11-2 with TRBJ2-7, with TRBD2 matching over 12 bases. The ends lost 6 bases at V and 5 bases at J; junction bases unmatched: 5. Germline lookup yields CDR1 SGHAT and CDR2 FQNNGV. The CDR3 runs 14 residues. The CDR3 here is CASRRTSGNHEQYF. CDR3 coding DNA: TGTGCCAGCAGACGGACTAGCGGGAATCACGAGCAGTACTTC. The variable domain in full, completed from reference TRBV11-2 and TRBJ2-7, reads EAGVAQSPRYKIIEKRQSVAFWCNPISGHATLYWYQQILGQGPKLLIQFQNNGVVDDSQLPKDRFSAERLKGVDSTLKIQPAKLEDSAVYLCASRRTSGNHEQYFGPGTRLTVT.

The chain joins TRBV20-1 to TRBJ2-3; a possible D gene is TRBD2 (6 bases). This CDR3 is built from 11 residues. Per germline, CDR1 DFQATT and CDR2 SNEGSKA (reference sequence). Trimming took off 8 bases at V and 6 bases at J, with 12 bases between the two ends. The CDR3 loop is CSPKAGDTQYF. CDR3 nucleotide sequence: TGCAGTCCCAAGGCGGGGGATACGCAGTATTTT.

In this sample, this clone turned up once. The chain uses TRBV2 and TRBJ1-1; D unclear. Germline V gene lookup returns CDR1 SNHLY and CDR2 FYNNEI. The ends were cut back, 2 bases at V and 4 bases at J, with 8 bases in the middle. The CDR3 has 13 residues. The CDR3 bases are TGTGCCAGCAGTGAATCGAGGAGCACTGAAGCTTTCTTT. This gives the protein CASSESRSTEAFF.

The chain combines TRBV27 with TRBJ2-2; D gene unclear. Germline V gene lookup returns CDR1 MNHEY and CDR2 SMNVEV (reference sequence). The CDR3 is 13 residues long. The V gene lost 7 bases and the J gene lost 6 bases, with 12 bases spanning the gap. CDR3 DNA: TGTGCCAGCACCCCGAGCATGGCCGGGGAGCTGTTTTTT. This translates into CASTPSMAGELFF.

The gene calls are TRBV27 and TRBJ1-4, with D tentatively TRBD1 (6 bases). Germline-derived CDR1 and CDR2 are MNHEY and SMNVEV (reference sequence). The CDR3 consists of 15 residues. V shed 1 base and J shed 7 bases, with 13 bases lying between them. The CDR3 sequence is CASSLWGGLGEKLFF. The CDR3 DNA reads as TGTGCCAGCAGTTTATGGGGGGGGCTTGGTGAAAAACTGTTTTTT.

This chain joins TRBV2 and TRBJ1-6; TRBD1 might be the D (6 bases). The CDR3 totals 17 residues. The germline V gene has CDR1 SNHLY and CDR2 FYNNEI. The V end lost 3 bases, the J end lost 9 bases, and 21 bases lay between the germline ends. The DNA for the CDR3 is TGTGCCAGCAGTGATAGTTATGGGGGACATCACGTTTCACCCCTCCACTTT. Residues: CASSDSYGGHHVSPLHF.

The J gene is TRBJ2-3, the V gene TRBV5-1, with TRBD2 matching over 10 bases. Trimming at V came to 2 bases and at J to 6 bases, leaving 0 bases not matched to a gene. From germline, CDR1 is SGHRS and CDR2 YFSETQ. This CDR3 has 13 residues. CDR3 region: CASSLLAGDTQYF. DNA of the CDR3: TGCGCCAGCAGCTTACTAGCGGGGGATACGCAGTATTTT.

This chain joins TRBV27 and TRBJ1-5; TRBD1 agrees at 8 bases. Germline loops: CDR1 MNHEY, CDR2 SMNVEV (reference sequence). The CDR3 has 15 amino acids. With V trimmed by 6 bases and J by 2 bases, 6 bases remained unmatched. The DNA for the CDR3 is TGTGCCAGCAGACGTGGACAGGGAGGCAATCAGCCCCAGCATTTT. Translation gives CASRRGQGGNQPQHF.

This clone occurred many times. The chain has TRBV4-1 and TRBJ1-2; D is ambiguous. V lost 0 bases, J lost 3 bases, and 14 bases lay in between. The CDR3 consists of 16 residues. The germline gives CDR1 MGHRA, CDR2 YSYEKL. CDR3 region: CASSQDLPPRDYGYTF. Here the CDR3 DNA reads TGCGCCAGCAGCCAAGATCTCCCCCCTCGGGACTATGGCTACACCTTC.

The V and J genes are TRBV5-1 and TRBJ2-3; no clear D gene. This CDR3 spans 13 amino acids. The V gene lost 4 bases and the J gene lost 1 base, with 7 bases spanning the gap. Per germline, CDR1 SGHRS and CDR2 YFSETQ. The CDR3 sequence is CASSPVGTDTQYF. In DNA, the CDR3 is TGCGCCAGCAGCCCGGTGGGCACAGATACGCAGTATTTT.

This chain connects TRBV3-1 (or the pseudogene TRBV3-2) to TRBJ2-5; 14 nucleotides match TRBD2. Trimming took 5 bases from V and 5 from J; bases not matched to a gene: 10. Germline V gives CDR1 LGHDT, CDR2 YNNKEL (reference sequence). This CDR3 has 17 residues. Here the CDR3 DNA reads TGTGCCAGCAGCACTAAAGGGACTAGCGGGAGTTGGGAGACCCAGTACTTC. Its protein is CASSTKGTSGSWETQYF.

This chain joins TRBV9 and TRBJ1-2; D might be TRBD1 (5 bases). V lost 1 base to trimming and J lost 1 base, with 5 bases between them. This CDR3 has 13 residues. Per the germline V gene, CDR1 is SGDLS and CDR2 is YYNGEE. CDR3 DNA sequence: TGTGCCAGCAGCGTACAGGGTAACTATGGCTACACCTTC. It translates to CASSVQGNYGYTF.

Only one count was recorded for this clone. The chain is built from TRBV27 and TRBJ2-7, with D maybe TRBD2 (5 bases). Germline values: CDR1 MNHEY, CDR2 SMNVEV (reference sequence). The CDR3 is 13 residues long. V dropped 6 bases and J dropped 5 bases, with 14 bases sitting between them. CDR3 bases: TGTGCCAGCAGAAAACTTCGGGGAGACGAGCAGTACTTC. This encodes CASRKLRGDEQYF.

The CDR3 coding sequence is TGTGCCAGCAGTTCCGACAGGGGCGGCTATGGCTACACCTTC. It is translated as CASSSDRGGYGYTF. V is TRBV6-5 and J is TRBJ1-2; the match to TRBD1 covers 8 bases. J lost 4 bases, V lost 4 bases, and 5 bases had no gene match. Germline loops: CDR1 MNHEY, CDR2 SVGAGI. CDR3 length: 14 residues.